The subject of this entry is one T cell receptor (beta chain). This CDR3 region has 14 residues. V was clipped by 3 bases and J by 2 bases; unmatched bases: 1. CDR1 is WNHNN and CDR2 is SYGVQD in the germline V gene (reference sequence). This record belongs to a study of blood T cell repertoires in COVID-19. Study-level information: Spain, Italy and the United States supplied samples that represented acute and convalescent COVID-19. PBMCs, B-cell-depleted T cells, or T cells were the source of the cDNA or gDNA that made up the material.

Original methodology: Using reference gene primer amplification, nucleated cell counts were estimated. Repertoires were generated with immunoSEQ multiplex PCR, while TCRdb's copy carries only in-frame clones and drops some. V, J and clone size derive from that table, while D and trimming were established from the DNA sequence. The repertoire consists of roughly 140,000 clones, with 85% to 90% occurring once and the leading ten covering around 14%. This clonotype was sampled from a woman in her forties with acute or convalescent COVID-19. V usage is TRBV10-1 and J usage is TRBJ2-3; TRBD2 matches at 8 bases. Sequences were obtained from peripheral blood. The DNA for the CDR3 is TGCGCCAGCAGTGATAGCGGGGTCACAGATACGCAGTATTTT. This encodes CASSDSGVTDTQYF.